These 7 T cell receptor beta chains came from one sample sequenced in a study of vaccination effects on CD4 cells after COVID-19. No cognate antigen is known for these TCRs. Produced via immunoSEQ multiplex PCR; TCRdb's table is partial and in-frame only. The table records approximately 12,000 clones, about 72% of them present only once. ViraFEST assay sequencing came after antigen-specific CD4+ T cells were expanded with viral peptide pools. Scientists isolated CD4+ T cells after a roughly 9-day culture period ended. Each participant was administered two doses of either the BNT162b2 or the mRNA-1273 vaccine. The sample was CD4+ T cells from PBMCs cultured with SARS-CoV-2 spike peptides, taken after COVID-19 vaccination. These receptors originate from a human donor who received a COVID-19 vaccine.

This chain uses TRBV3-1 (or the pseudogene TRBV3-2) with TRBJ2-3; D remains unclear. Germline assignment: CDR1 LGHDT and CDR2 YNNKEL (reference sequence). This CDR3 region has 13 residues. V dropped 4 bases and J dropped 4 bases, with 9 bases sitting between them. The CDR3, as DNA: TGTGCCAGCAGCCTCTTAAGAGCAGATACGCAGTATTTT. Protein product: CASSLLRADTQYF.

About this clone: One end of the junction fails to match germline, which may point to a read error. The chain employs TRBV3-1 (or the pseudogene TRBV3-2) and TRBJ2-1; 9 bases map to TRBD2. The CDR3 extends over 14 amino acids. Germline V lookup: CDR1 LGHDT, CDR2 YNNKEL (reference sequence). The CDR3 region has the DNA TGTGCCAGTAGCCTTAGCGGGAGTAAGAATGAGCAGTTCTTC. It is translated as CASSLSGSKNEQFF.

The DNA for the CDR3 is TGTGCCAGCAGTAAGAAAGGGAACTGGAGGGATACGCAGTATTTT. This encodes CASSKKGNWRDTQYF. The rearrangement links TRBV28 to TRBJ2-3; maybe TRBD2 (5 bases). The CDR3 extends over 15 amino acids. Germline values: CDR1 MDHEN, CDR2 SYDVKM. V was clipped by 5 bases and J by 6 bases, with 18 bases between them.

This clone was found a few times. The rearrangement uses TRBV6-5 and TRBJ2-7; D gene unclear. Between the trimmed V and J ends, which lost 3 bases and 3 bases, there was a span of 15 bases. Germline V gives CDR1 MNHEY, CDR2 SVGAGI. The CDR3 spans 15 residues. CDR3 DNA sequence: TGTGCCAGCAGTTATCGGCAGAGCCTTAACTACGAGCAGTACTTC. Amino acids: CASSYRQSLNYEQYF.

The rearrangement joins TRBV6-5 to TRBJ1-1, with a possible D match to TRBD1 (6 bases). From germline, CDR1 is MNHEY and CDR2 SVGAGI. The ends were cut back, 2 bases at V and 2 bases at J, with 12 bases in the middle. This CDR3 is 15 amino acids long. Here the CDR3 DNA reads TGTGCCAGCAGTTACACCAGGACAGAAAACACTGAAGCTTTCTTT. Translated: CASSYTRTENTEAFF.

The chain is built from TRBV18 and TRBJ1-1; no reliable D call. V was clipped by 4 bases and J by 2 bases, with 5 bases between them. The length of the CDR3 is 12 residues. Germline V lookup: CDR1 KGHSH, CDR2 LQKENI. CDR3 DNA: TGTGCCAGCTCACGAGTCAACACTGAAGCTTTCTTT. Residues: CASSRVNTEAFF. Based on the CDR3 plus reference TRBV18 and TRBJ1-1, the full variable domain is NAGVMQNPRHLVRRRGQEARLRCSPMKGHSHVYWYRQLPEEGLKFMVYLQKENIIDESGMPKERFSAEFPKEGPSILRIQQVVRGDSAAYFCASSRVNTEAFFGQGTRLTVV.

This clone turned up a few times. The V gene is TRBV27, the J gene TRBJ2-1; the match to TRBD2 covers 9 bases. The CDR3 runs 18 residues. Germline CDR1 MNHEY, CDR2 SMNVEV (reference sequence). Trimming removed 5 bases from V and 1 base from J; junction bases left unmatched: 12. For the CDR3, the DNA is TGTGCCAGCAGTCTTCGCCTACTAGCGGGTGGGTCCTACAATGAGCAGTTCTTC. It yields the protein CASSLRLLAGGSYNEQFF.